The clone carrying this TCR beta chain was detected only a few times. Its antigen is currently unknown. The germline gives CDR1 SNHLY, CDR2 FYNNEI. V lost 8 bases and J lost 9; bases outside the gene matches: 4. CDR3 size: 12 residues. Primed by a sample-barcoded 5' primer and a J-beta primer mix, a second PCR proceeded for about 7 to 12 cycles. Unique molecular identifiers of 12 random nucleotides labeled each cDNA. Using its own MiXCR run on the 5' RACE reads, TCRdb lists one record per CDR3 protein. The repertoire holds more than 1,400,000 distinct CDR3 sequences, about 40% seen once, with 7.9% in the top ten. The sample comes from a study of blood T cells in healthy people across ages. The overall study: Template-switching capture recovered about one barcoded beta molecule per two T cells. Study-wide results and limits: Roughly linear declines in TCR beta diversity per million T cells occurred with age. Correlation between TCR beta diversity and naive T cell percentage was strong.

The chain has TRBV2 and TRBJ2-6; 7 bases agree with TRBD1. The sequence came from a woman between 18 and 29 years old in good health. The sequencing sample was made of blood. The CDR3 loop reads CASARQGNVLTF. The CDR3 DNA reads TGTGCCAGCGCAAGACAGGGCAACGTCCTGACTTTC.